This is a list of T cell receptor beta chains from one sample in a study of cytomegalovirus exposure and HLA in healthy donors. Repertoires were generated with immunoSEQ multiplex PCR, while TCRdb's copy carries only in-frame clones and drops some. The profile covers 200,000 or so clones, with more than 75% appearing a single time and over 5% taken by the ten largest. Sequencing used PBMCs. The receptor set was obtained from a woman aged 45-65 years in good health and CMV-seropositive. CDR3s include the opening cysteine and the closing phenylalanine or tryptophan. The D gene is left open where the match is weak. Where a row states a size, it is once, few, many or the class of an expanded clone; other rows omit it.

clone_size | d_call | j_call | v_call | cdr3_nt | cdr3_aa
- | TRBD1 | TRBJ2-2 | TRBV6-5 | TGTGCCAGCAGTTACTTCCAGGGGGCGTCCGGGGAGCTGTTTTTT | CASSYFQGASGELFF
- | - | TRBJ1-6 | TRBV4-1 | TGCGCCAGCAGCCAAGATGGTGGAGATTCACCCCTCCACTTT | CASSQDGGDSPLHF
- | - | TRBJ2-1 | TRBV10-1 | TGCGCCAGCAGTGAGTCTGACAGTCTTTACAATGAGCAGTTCTTC | CASSESDSLYNEQFF
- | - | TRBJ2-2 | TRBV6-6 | TGTGCCAGCAGTTCCCGGACGACGAACACCGGGGAGCTGCTTTTT | CASSSRTTNTGELLF
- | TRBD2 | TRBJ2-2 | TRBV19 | TGTGCCAGTAGTATAGAGGTCGCTAGCGGGGGGGCCGGGGAGCTGTTTTTT | CASSIEVASGGAGELFF
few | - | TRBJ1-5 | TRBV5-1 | TGCGCCAGCAGCTTAGGACACAGCAATCAGCCCCAGCATTTT | CASSLGHSNQPQHF
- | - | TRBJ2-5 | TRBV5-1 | TGCGCCAGCAGCCTAGGACAGATTCAAGACTTC | CASSLGQIQDF
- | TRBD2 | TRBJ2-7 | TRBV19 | TGTGCCAGTAGTAGCGGGAGCTCCTACGAGCAGTACTTC | CASSSGSSYEQYF
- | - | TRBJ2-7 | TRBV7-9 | TGTGCCAGCAGCTTAGCGGAGGGGACGGTATACGAGCAGTACTTC | CASSLAEGTVYEQYF
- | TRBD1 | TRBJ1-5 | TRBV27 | TGTGCCAGCAGAGGGACAGGGGGCAACGGCAATCAGCCCCAGCATTTT | CASRGTGGNGNQPQHF
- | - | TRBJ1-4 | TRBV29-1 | TGCAGCGTTGATCCAGGGCCTAATGAAAAACTGTTTTTT | CSVDPGPNEKLFF
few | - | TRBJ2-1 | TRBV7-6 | TGTGCCAGCAGCTTAGACTCCGTTAGAGAGCAGTTCTTC | CASSLDSVREQFF
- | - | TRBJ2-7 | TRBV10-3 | TGTGCCATCAGTGAGTCCCCTGTTTACGAGCAGTACTTC | CAISESPVYEQYF
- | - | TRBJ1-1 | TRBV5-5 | TGTGCCAGCAGCTTTGTTAGGGGTGGCACTGAAGCTTTCTTT | CASSFVRGGTEAFF